The sequence of this T cell receptor beta chain was determined in a study of blood T cell repertoires in COVID-19 (TCRdb year 2020). With respect to the entire study: Samples from collaborators originated in the United States, Italy and Spain and spanned both the acute and convalescent phases of COVID-19. The dataset comprised deeply sampled blood TCRbeta repertoires from subjects exposed to, actively infected with, or recovered from COVID-19. A de-identified subject ID, COVID-19 status, age in years and sex were almost always included in the sample metadata. The samples were drawn from the first 160 participants of the ongoing ImmuneRACE study and from 1,254 subjects provided by 6 global collaborators. HLA class I and class II types, where available, came from metadata supplied by the sample provider rather than from assay-based typing. The prospective study material was composed of cDNA or gDNA derived from T cells, B-cell-depleted T cells, or PBMCs. The repertoires were released in a freely available public database meant as a resource for research on the immune response to SARS-CoV-2.

Comments on this clone: Its antigen remains unidentified. Per-base quality was not reported, and no clone a single base away is much larger than it.

The collaborating institutions used their own protocols to collect whole blood in K2EDTA tubes. For TCRbeta analysis, collaborators shipped samples in one of three forms: frozen whole blood, isolated PBMCs, or DNA extracted from either of those sample types. The paper's findings and limits, for the study overall: The quantity of clinical and demographic metadata differed by source and by participant and was supplied without curation.

V sheds 6 bases and J sheds 2 bases, leaving 16 bases between their ends. As encoded in the germline V gene, CDR1 is MNHEY while CDR2 is SVGAGI. The CDR3 runs 15 amino acids, cysteine and phenylalanine included. The sequence is cut down to CDR3 DNA, 45 bases in frame from base 1. TCRbeta CDR3 regions were amplified from genomic DNA by means of the immunoSEQ Assay, a bias-controlled multiplex PCR. Concerning the study's data processing: Nucleated cell counts per sample were estimated from amplification of reference gene primers within the assay. To quantify the absolute abundance of each unique TCRbeta CDR3 rearrangement, sequence reads were collapsed and filtered. For each sample, productive Simpson clonality was calculated as the square root of Simpson's diversity index over productive rearrangements. TCRdb holds this immuneACCESS table with in-frame rearrangements only. Some clones are missing; in checked studies, unresolved V genes explain under half, and the rest has no known cause. The D gene and trimming were derived from the DNA, and the V and J assignments and clone size from that table. The sample contains tens of thousands of clones, 87% of them found a single time. Roughly a tenth of the sample is taken by the ten largest.

Sequenced input: peripheral blood. The receptor's source is a human donor with acute or convalescent COVID-19. The donor label of this sample is uncertain. The chain was built from TRBV6-5 and TRBJ1-2; matching of 6 bases hints at TRBD1 as the D gene. The DNA reads TGTGCCAGCAGCCGAACCGATACAGGGAACTATGGCTACACCTTC. This sequence encodes CASSRTDTGNYGYTF.